Each of the 25 T cell receptor beta chains below was sequenced from the same sample in a study of CD8 T cells in Susac syndrome. The RNA input was 0.5 to 1 ug, and it was reverse transcribed with random hexamers. TCRdb re-called the immunoSEQ multiplex PCR reads with MiXCR, one entry per CDR3 protein. The data show about 140,000 distinct CDR3 sequences, around 95% seen once. Sequencing input: CD8+ T cells from PBMCs. These receptors all stem from a human donor with Susac syndrome.

The rearrangement links TRBV20-1 to TRBJ1-1; 7 positions match TRBD1. CDR1 is DFQATT and CDR2 is SNEGSKA in the germline V gene (reference sequence). The CDR3 is 15 amino acids. V lost 0 bases to trimming and J lost 4 bases; unmatched junction nucleotides: 8. The CDR3 coding sequence is TGCAGTGCTAGAGATACAGGGGACATGGCCACTGAAGCTTTCTTT. Translating gives CSARDTGDMATEAFF.

This chain uses TRBV29-1 with TRBJ2-1; 9 bases map to TRBD2. This CDR3 is 14 amino acids long. The trim removed 7 bases at V and 5 bases at J, leaving 9 bases unmatched. CDR1 is SQVTM and CDR2 is ANQGSEA in the germline V gene. CDR3 nucleotides: TGCAGCGGGGTTTCGGGACTAGCCGACAATGAGCAGTTCTTC. It translates to CSGVSGLADNEQFF.

The chain joins TRBV12-3 or TRBV12-4 to TRBJ2-4, with D maybe TRBD2 (6 bases). V lost 3 bases, J lost 0 bases, and 9 bases lay in between. The CDR3 has 15 residues. CDR3 amino acids: CASSFREAAKNIQYF. CDR3 DNA: TGTGCCAGCAGTTTCAGGGAGGCAGCCAAAAACATTCAGTACTTC.

The gene calls are TRBV30 and TRBJ1-5; D may be TRBD1 (5 bases). CDR1 is GTSNPN, CDR2 SVGIG, per germline (reference sequence). The CDR3 covers 11 residues. V lost 4 bases to trimming and J lost 9 bases, with 10 bases between them. For the CDR3, the DNA is TGTGCCTGGACCGGGGGGGGGCCCCAGCATTTT. Its protein product is CAWTGGGPQHF.

A remark on this clonotype: One junction end does not reproduce the germline sequence, and a read error may be involved. V gene TRBV6-1 combines with J gene TRBJ2-1; 8 nucleotides agree with TRBD2. In germline, CDR1 is MNHNS, CDR2 SASEGT. CDR3 length: 12 amino acids. Written as DNA, the CDR3 is TGTGCCAGCAGTGGACGTCCGGGACTAGGGGTCTTC. Amino acid sequence: CASSGRPGLGVF.

The gene calls are TRBV6-5 and TRBJ2-5; no firm D call. Germline CDR1 MNHEY, CDR2 SVGAGI. V was shortened by 2 bases and J by 4 bases, with 14 bases between the two germline ends. This CDR3 spans 15 amino acids. This CDR3 reads CASSYGDNRRETQYF. CDR3 sequence (DNA): TGTGCCAGCAGTTACGGGGATAATAGGCGAGAGACCCAGTACTTC.

The J gene is TRBJ2-1, the V gene TRBV10-2, with D perhaps matching TRBD2 (6 bases). The CDR3 is made up of 16 amino acids. V was pared by 8 bases and J by 9 bases, with 26 bases between. Germline CDR1 reads WSHSY; CDR2 reads SAAADI. The CDR3 DNA sequence: TGCGCCAGCCGGTTGGAGACTAGTTGGGATGGGAGTGAGCAGTTCTTC. Amino acids: CASRLETSWDGSEQFF.

The chain is built from TRBV4-1 and TRBJ2-1, with 8 bases that match TRBD2. The trim removed 4 bases at V and 6 bases at J, leaving 5 bases unmatched. Germline CDR1 MGHRA, CDR2 YSYEKL. This CDR3 comprises 14 residues. The CDR3 DNA reads TGCGCCAGCAGCCGTAGCGGGGAGGTCAATGAGCAGTTCTTC. It specifies CASSRSGEVNEQFF.

The rearrangement joins TRBV4-1 to TRBJ2-3; weak D call: TRBD1 (6 bases). CDR1 is MGHRA, CDR2 YSYEKL, per germline. Trimming took off 0 bases at V and 4 bases at J, with 11 bases between the two ends. This CDR3 comprises 15 residues. The CDR3 here is CASSQDGTNSDTQYF. The DNA of the CDR3 is TGCGCCAGCAGCCAAGATGGGACAAACTCAGATACGCAGTATTTT.

The chain employs TRBV4-1 and TRBJ1-5; 9 bases match TRBD1. Germline CDR1 and CDR2: MGHRA and YSYEKL. This CDR3 is 14 amino acids long. Trimming cost V 1 base and J 6 bases; bases outside gene matches: 1. In nucleotides, the CDR3 is TGCGCCAGCAGCCAAGGGACAGGGGTTCAGCCCCAGCATTTT. Translated, it gives CASSQGTGVQPQHF.

The chain has TRBV30 and TRBJ2-7; 7 nucleotides align to TRBD2. This CDR3 region has 14 residues. Germline V gene data show CDR1 as GTSNPN and CDR2 as SVGIG (reference sequence). V dropped 6 bases and J dropped 5; count of bases not matched to a gene: 13. The CDR3: CACPRTSVFHEQYF. The DNA of the CDR3 is TGTGCCTGCCCTCGAACTAGCGTTTTCCACGAGCAGTACTTC.

In this sample, this clonotype turned up a few times. The V gene is TRBV6-2 or TRBV6-3, the J gene TRBJ2-7, with D possibly TRBD1 on 5 matching bases. There are 12 residues in the CDR3. Germline assignment: CDR1 MNHEY and CDR2 SVGEGT. The ends were cut back, 5 bases at V and 4 bases at J, with 9 bases in the middle. The CDR3 spells CASSPSGYEQYF. The CDR3 DNA reads as TGTGCCAGCAGTCCCTCAGGGTACGAGCAGTACTTC.

This clonotype was recorded only once. The CDR3 nucleotides are TGCAGTGCCCTTACCCCCCCAAGGGCCTCCTACAATGAGCAGTTCTTC. Its protein product is CSALTPPRASYNEQFF. The genes are TRBV20-1 and TRBJ2-1; no definite D call. The germline gives CDR1 DFQATT, CDR2 SNEGSKA (reference sequence). This CDR3 has 16 residues. The V end lost 6 bases, the J end lost 0 bases, and 18 bases lay between the germline ends.

The chain combines TRBV28 with TRBJ2-1, with D tentatively TRBD1 (5 bases). Germline CDR1 and CDR2: MDHEN and SYDVKM. The CDR3 consists of 16 residues. Trimming stripped 1 base from V and 3 bases from J, with 13 bases between. The CDR3 sequence: CASSLFQGSRYNEQFF. The CDR3, as DNA: TGTGCCAGCAGTTTATTCCAGGGATCTCGCTACAATGAGCAGTTCTTC.

This rearrangement joins TRBV30 to TRBJ2-7; D is perhaps TRBD2 (5 bases). CDR3 size: 13 residues. Deletions cut 4 bases from V and 1 base from J, with 11 bases between. Germline V CDR1 and CDR2: GTSNPN, SVGIG (reference sequence). Here the CDR3 reads CAWNSGSSYEQYF. The CDR3 bases are TGTGCCTGGAACAGCGGTTCTTCCTACGAGCAGTACTTC.

The gene calls are TRBV20-1 and TRBJ1-3; D not certain. Trimming removed 0 bases from V and 0 bases from J, with 6 bases in between. Germline CDR1 DFQATT, CDR2 SNEGSKA (reference sequence). The CDR3 has 14 amino acids. The chain's CDR3 is CSAREFFSGNTIYF. In DNA, the CDR3 is TGCAGTGCTAGAGAATTCTTCTCTGGAAACACCATATATTTT.

The chain joins TRBV7-9 to TRBJ1-2; D is possibly TRBD1 (5 bases). Germline-derived CDR1 and CDR2 are SEHNR and FQNEAQ (reference sequence). The CDR3 length is 15 residues. V was shortened by 6 bases and J by 4 bases, with 18 bases between the two germline ends. CDR3 residues: CASSSAPAGIYGYTF. The CDR3 bases are TGTGCCAGCAGTTCCGCCCCCGCAGGGATCTATGGCTACACCTTC.

The chain recombines TRBV9 with TRBJ2-7; tentatively, D is TRBD2 (5 bases). Trimming took 4 bases from V and 6 from J, leaving 11 bases between them. This CDR3 region has 12 residues. CDR1 and CDR2 from the germline V gene are SGDLS and YYNGEE. CDR3: CASSSEGFEQYF. CDR3 nucleotides: TGTGCCAGCAGCTCAGAGGGCTTCGAGCAGTACTTC. Together with reference TRBV9 and TRBJ2-7, the CDR3 gives the full variable domain: DSGVTQTPKHLITATGQRVTLRCSPRSGDLSVYWYQQSLDQGLQFLIQYYNGEERAKGNILERFSAQQFPDLHSELNLSSLELGDSALYFCASSSEGFEQYFGPGTRLTVT.

J is TRBJ2-2 and V is TRBV25-1, with 9 bases aligning to TRBD1. Per the germline V gene, CDR1 is MGHDK and CDR2 is SYGVNS. V dropped 5 bases and J dropped 4; count of bases not matched to a gene: 5. The CDR3 covers 15 residues. The CDR3 reads CASSKQGAGTGELFF. As DNA, the CDR3 is TGTGCCAGCAGTAAACAGGGGGCCGGCACCGGGGAGCTGTTTTTT.

The chain has TRBV27 and TRBJ2-1; 9 nucleotides align to TRBD1. V shed 5 bases and J 8 bases; nucleotides not matched to a gene: 7. Germline CDR1 MNHEY, CDR2 SMNVEV (reference sequence). This CDR3 has 14 residues. CDR3 nucleotide sequence: TGTGCCAGCAGTAGACAGGGGGTCCGCGATGAGCAGTTCTTC. It codes for CASSRQGVRDEQFF.

The chain couples TRBV4-1 to TRBJ2-5, with D possibly TRBD1 on 7 matching bases. Germline-derived CDR1 and CDR2 are MGHRA and YSYEKL. The CDR3 is 14 residues long. Trimming took off 4 bases at V and 5 bases at J, with 14 bases between the two ends. The chain's CDR3 is CASSLRGEVETQYF. The CDR3 bases are TGCGCCAGCAGCCTCAGGGGGGAGGTGGAGACCCAGTACTTC.

This chain links TRBV19 with TRBJ2-7; possibly TRBD2 for D (5 bases). Deletions cut 8 bases from V and 3 bases from J, with 11 bases between. The CDR3 consists of 12 residues. Germline-derived CDR1 and CDR2 are LNHDA and SQIVND (reference sequence). The CDR3: CASRQGSYEQYF. Written as DNA, the CDR3 is TGTGCCAGTCGGCAAGGGAGCTACGAGCAGTACTTC.

The rearrangement uses TRBV25-1 and TRBJ2-7; D gene ambiguous. V lost 1 base and J 2 bases, leaving 3 bases between the germline ends. The germline V gene encodes CDR1 MGHDK and CDR2 SYGVNS. CDR3 length equals 12 residues. The CDR3 DNA is TGTGCCAGCAGTGAATCCGCCTACGAGCAGTACTTC. Translation: CASSESAYEQYF.

This rearrangement joins TRBV12-3 or TRBV12-4 to TRBJ2-1; tentative D call: TRBD2 (6 bases). This CDR3 spans 11 amino acids. Trimming cost V 7 bases and J 6 bases, with 7 bases left between them. The CDR3 sequence is CASTEGNEQFF. The CDR3 region has the DNA TGTGCCAGCACGGAGGGCAATGAGCAGTTCTTC.

V usage is TRBV24-1 and J usage is TRBJ1-5, with D uncertain. The ends were cut back, 6 bases at V and 5 bases at J, with 13 bases in the middle. Germline CDR1 and CDR2: KGHDR and SFDVKD. CDR3 length: 14 residues. The CDR3 DNA is TGTGCCACCAGTTCCAGCTACCTTGATCAGCCCCAGCATTTT. Residues: CATSSSYLDQPQHF.